These 9 T cell receptor beta chains came from one sample sequenced in a study of CD8+ T cells in alopecia areata. Treatment specified: oral pan-JAK inhibitor, 5-10 mg twice daily. Extraction of RNA preceded its reverse transcription into cDNA, which served as the sequencing template. Here immunoSEQ multiplex PCR was the method, and the copy in TCRdb shows in-frame clones only, minus some. The sample lists about 140,000 clones, about 86% occurring once. The sequencing used CD8+ T cells sorted from blood, collected at week 4, from a patient treated with tofacitinib. The receptor set was obtained from a human donor with alopecia areata.

V usage is TRBV5-1 and J usage is TRBJ2-1; TRBD1 is a possible D gene (6 bases). V was shortened by 1 base and J by 9 bases, with 17 bases between the two germline ends. CDR3 length equals 15 residues. The germline V gene has CDR1 SGHRS and CDR2 YFSETQ. CDR3 coding DNA: TGCGCCAGCAGCTTGACCCGCCCTACAGGGACTGAGCAGTTCTTC. Translation gives CASSLTRPTGTEQFF.

This chain uses TRBV2 with TRBJ2-2, with 11 bases matching TRBD2. The CDR3 runs to 21 residues. After removal of 8 bases from V and 5 bases from J, the junction contained 25 bases not matched to a gene. Germline lookup yields CDR1 SNHLY and CDR2 FYNNEI. The CDR3 coding sequence is TGTGCCAGCGTCGCCTTATTTCACAACCCGGGACTAGCGGCGGGGACCGGGGAGCTGTTTTTT. Translation gives CASVALFHNPGLAAGTGELFF.

The V gene is TRBV5-4, the J gene TRBJ2-1, with 10 bases fitting TRBD2. The CDR3 is made up of 15 amino acids. J lost 10 bases, V lost 0 bases, and 7 bases had no gene match. Germline CDR1 and CDR2: SGHNT and YYREEE (reference sequence). This chain's CDR3 is CASSLAVLAGAEQFF. Here the CDR3 DNA reads TGTGCCAGCAGCTTGGCCGTGCTAGCGGGGGCCGAGCAGTTCTTC.

This clone is a singleton in its sample. The chain carries TRBV7-3 and TRBJ2-3, with TRBD2 identical over 9 bases. The trim removed 5 bases at V and 4 bases at J, leaving 10 bases unmatched. The CDR3 contains 16 residues. CDR1 and CDR2 from the germline V gene are SGHTA and FQGTGA. CDR3 DNA sequence: TGTGCCAGCAGCCCTTCGATAGGCGGGAGGGCAGATACGCAGTATTTT. Its protein is CASSPSIGGRADTQYF.

The rearrangement uses TRBV7-2 and TRBJ2-2; 12 bases fit TRBD2. Germline-derived CDR1 and CDR2 are SGHTA and FQGNSA. Trimming took 4 bases from V and 6 from J; bases not matched to a gene: 6. The length of the CDR3 is 16 residues. The CDR3 sequence is CASSSLAGGQPGELFF. CDR3 bases: TGTGCCAGCAGCTCTCTAGCGGGGGGGCAGCCCGGGGAGCTGTTTTTT.

This clone was found once. The chain joins TRBV6-5 to TRBJ2-7, with D unresolved. This CDR3 spans 13 amino acids. V gave up 0 bases and J gave up 7 bases, with 10 bases separating them. From germline, CDR1 is MNHEY and CDR2 SVGAGI. For the CDR3, the DNA is TGTGCCAGCAGTTACTCGATGTCGATGGAGCAGTACTTC. Its translation: CASSYSMSMEQYF.

The rearrangement uses TRBV6-1 and TRBJ2-3, with 9 bases lining up with TRBD2. Germline CDR1 MNHNS, CDR2 SASEGT. Trimming at V came to 10 bases and at J to 0 bases, leaving 2 bases not matched to a gene. CDR3 size: 13 residues. The CDR3 reads CAISGSSTDTQYF. The DNA for the CDR3 is TGTGCCATTAGCGGGAGTAGCACAGATACGCAGTATTTT.

This chain uses TRBV30 with TRBJ2-7, with 7 bases fitting TRBD2. This CDR3 is 13 amino acids long. Trimming cost V 3 bases and J 4 bases; bases outside gene matches: 6. Per germline, CDR1 GTSNPN and CDR2 SVGIG (reference sequence). For the CDR3, the DNA is TGTGCCTGGAGCAGAACTAGCGATTACGAGCAGTACTTC. It specifies CAWSRTSDYEQYF.

The rearrangement joins TRBV19 to TRBJ2-1; 9 positions match TRBD2. Looked up from germline, CDR1 is LNHDA and CDR2 is SQIVND (reference sequence). After removal of 7 bases from V and 0 bases from J, the junction contained 4 bases not matched to a gene. CDR3 size: 15 residues. This chain's CDR3 is CASIAGGNSYNEQFF. The CDR3, as DNA: TGTGCCAGTATTGCGGGAGGGAACTCCTACAATGAGCAGTTCTTC.